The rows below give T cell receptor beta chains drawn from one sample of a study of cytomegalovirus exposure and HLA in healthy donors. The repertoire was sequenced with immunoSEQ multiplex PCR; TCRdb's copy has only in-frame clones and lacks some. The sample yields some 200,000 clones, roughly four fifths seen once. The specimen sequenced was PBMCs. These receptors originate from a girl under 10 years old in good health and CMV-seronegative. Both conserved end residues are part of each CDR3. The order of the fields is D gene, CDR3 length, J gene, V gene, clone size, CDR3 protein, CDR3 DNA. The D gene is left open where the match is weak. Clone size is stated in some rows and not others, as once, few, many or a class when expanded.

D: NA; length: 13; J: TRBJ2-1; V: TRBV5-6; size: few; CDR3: CASSLGLYNEQFF; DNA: TGTGCCAGCAGCTTGGGGCTTTACAATGAGCAGTTCTTC
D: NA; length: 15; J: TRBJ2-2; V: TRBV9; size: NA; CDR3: CASSVVARATGELFF; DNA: TGTGCCAGCAGCGTAGTAGCCAGGGCCACCGGGGAGCTGTTTTTT
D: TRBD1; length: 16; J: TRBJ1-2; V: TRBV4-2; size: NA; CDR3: CASSPNHGQGYSGYTF; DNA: TGTGCCAGCAGCCCGAATCACGGACAGGGGTACAGCGGCTACACCTTC
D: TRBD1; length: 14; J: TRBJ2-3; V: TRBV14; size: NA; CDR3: CASSQDRGRNTQYF; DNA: TGTGCCAGCAGCCAGGACAGGGGGAGGAATACGCAGTATTTT
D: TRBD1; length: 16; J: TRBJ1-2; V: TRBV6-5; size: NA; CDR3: CASSFPPGQGKDGYTF; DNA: TGTGCCAGCAGTTTCCCCCCGGGACAGGGGAAAGATGGCTACACCTTC
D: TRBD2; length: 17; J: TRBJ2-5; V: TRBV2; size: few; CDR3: CASSEATSGGARETQYF; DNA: TGTGCCAGCAGTGAAGCTACTAGCGGGGGGGCCAGAGAGACCCAGTACTTC
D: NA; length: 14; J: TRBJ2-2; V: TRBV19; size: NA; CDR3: CASKVLGATGELFF; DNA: TGTGCCAGTAAAGTACTTGGGGCCACCGGGGAGCTGTTTTTT
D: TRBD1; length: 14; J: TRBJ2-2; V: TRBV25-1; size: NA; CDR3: CASQTGGNTGELFF; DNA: TGTGCCAGCCAGACAGGGGGTAACACCGGGGAGCTGTTTTTT
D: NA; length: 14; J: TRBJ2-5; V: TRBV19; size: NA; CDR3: CASSKTGVLETQYF; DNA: TGTGCCAGTAGTAAGACGGGAGTTTTAGAGACCCAGTACTTC
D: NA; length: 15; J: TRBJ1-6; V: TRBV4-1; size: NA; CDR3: CASRDHGSYNSPLHF; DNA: TGCGCCAGCAGAGACCACGGGTCATATAATTCACCCCTCCACTTT
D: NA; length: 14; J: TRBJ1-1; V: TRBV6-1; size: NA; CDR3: CASSETKTGEEAFF; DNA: TGTGCCAGCAGTGAAACCAAGACGGGGGAGGAAGCTTTCTTT
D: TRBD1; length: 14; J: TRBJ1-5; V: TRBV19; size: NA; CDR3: CASSPGQYNQPQHF; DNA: TGTGCCAGTAGTCCGGGACAGTACAATCAGCCCCAGCATTTT
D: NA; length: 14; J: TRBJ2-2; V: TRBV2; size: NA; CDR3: CASSKRRDTGELFF; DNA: TGTGCCAGCAGTAAGCGGCGGGACACCGGGGAGCTGTTTTTT
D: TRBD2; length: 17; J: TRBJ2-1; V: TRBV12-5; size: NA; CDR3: CASGEPGLAEHYNEQFF; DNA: TGTGCTAGTGGCGAACCGGGACTAGCGGAACACTACAATGAGCAGTTCTTC
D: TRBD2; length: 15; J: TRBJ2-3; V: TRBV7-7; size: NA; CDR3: CASSLGRGGDSTQYF; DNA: TGTGCCAGCAGCTTGGGGCGGGGGGGCGATTCTACGCAGTATTTT
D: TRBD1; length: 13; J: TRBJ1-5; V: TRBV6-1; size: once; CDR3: CASRDRGQQPQHF; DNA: TGTGCCAGCAGAGACAGGGGGCAACAGCCCCAGCATTTT
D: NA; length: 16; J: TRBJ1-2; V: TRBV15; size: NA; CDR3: CATSRGTGERRYGYTF; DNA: TGTGCCACCAGCAGAGGTACCGGGGAGCGGAGGTATGGCTACACCTTC
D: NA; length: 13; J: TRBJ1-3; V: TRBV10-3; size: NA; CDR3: CAIRADKGHTIYF; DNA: TGTGCCATCAGGGCCGATAAGGGGCACACCATATATTTT